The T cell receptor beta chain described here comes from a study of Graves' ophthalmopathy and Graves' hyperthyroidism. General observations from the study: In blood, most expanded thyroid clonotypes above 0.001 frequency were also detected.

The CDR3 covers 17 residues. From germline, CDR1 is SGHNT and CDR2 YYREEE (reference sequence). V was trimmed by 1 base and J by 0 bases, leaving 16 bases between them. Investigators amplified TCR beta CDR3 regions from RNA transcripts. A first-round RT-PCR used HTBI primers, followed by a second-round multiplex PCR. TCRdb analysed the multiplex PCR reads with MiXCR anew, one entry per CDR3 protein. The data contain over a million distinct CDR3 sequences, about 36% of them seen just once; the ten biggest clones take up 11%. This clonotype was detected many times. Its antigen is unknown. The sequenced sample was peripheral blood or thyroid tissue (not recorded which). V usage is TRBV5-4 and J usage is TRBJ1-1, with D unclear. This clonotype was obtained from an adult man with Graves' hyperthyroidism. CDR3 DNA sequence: TGTGCCAGCAGCTTGCGTCGGGGTACGCTCATGAACACTGAAGCTTTCTTT. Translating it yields CASSLRRGTLMNTEAFF. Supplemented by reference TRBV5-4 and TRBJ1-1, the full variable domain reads ETGVTQSPTHLIKTRGQQVTLRCSSQSGHNTVSWYQQALGQGPQFIFQYYREEENGRGNFPPRFSGLQFPNYSSELNVNALELDDSALYLCASSLRRGTLMNTEAFFGQGTRLTVV.